Each of the 6 T cell receptor beta chains below was sequenced from the same sample in a study of cytomegalovirus exposure and HLA in healthy donors. PCR employed 60 Vbeta and 13 Jbeta primers. Libraries were prepared by immunoSEQ multiplex PCR; TCRdb keeps only in-frame clonotypes and omits some of them. Here the sample spans 200,000 to 250,000 clones, 70% being singletons. Sequencing used PBMCs. Source of these receptors: a man between 35 and 55 years old in good health and CMV-seropositive.

V is TRBV13 and J is TRBJ1-5; weak D call: TRBD1 (5 bases). V was trimmed by 0 bases and J by 1 base, leaving 7 bases between them. There are 15 residues in the CDR3. CDR1 is PRHDT, CDR2 FYEKMQ, per germline (reference sequence). CDR3: CASSLGAGSNQPQHF. The CDR3, as DNA: TGTGCCAGCAGCTTAGGGGCAGGGAGCAATCAGCCCCAGCATTTT.

CDR3 DNA: TGTGCCAGCAGCTTCCTCTCAAGCTATGAAAAACTGTTTTTT. Protein: CASSFLSSYEKLFF. The chain links TRBV11-2 to TRBJ1-4, with D uncertain. Germline CDR1 reads SGHAT; CDR2 reads FQNNGV. The CDR3 is 14 residues long. Trimming cost V 3 bases and J 6 bases, with 11 bases left between them.

This clone was recorded a few times. The rearrangement uses TRBV6-1 and TRBJ2-7; TRBD2 aligns across 9 bases. Germline V gene data show CDR1 as MNHNS and CDR2 as SASEGT. V trimming: 5 bases; J trimming: 1 base; junction bases outside the gene matches: 3. The CDR3 has 14 residues. The CDR3 is CASSIAGGSYEQYF. For the CDR3, the DNA is TGTGCCAGCAGTATTGCGGGGGGGTCCTACGAGCAGTACTTC.

The rearrangement uses TRBV10-1 and TRBJ2-1, with TRBD2 matching over 11 bases. The length of the CDR3 is 16 residues. Germline V CDR1 and CDR2: WNHNN, SYGVQD (reference sequence). V was clipped by 4 bases and J by 2 bases; unmatched bases: 4. The chain's CDR3 is CASSGPSGGTYNEQFF. As DNA, the CDR3 is TGCGCCAGCAGTGGGCCTAGCGGGGGGACCTACAATGAGCAGTTCTTC.

The gene calls are TRBV9 and TRBJ2-5; 12 positions agree with TRBD2. Germline CDR1 SGDLS, CDR2 YYNGEE. V lost 4 bases, J lost 4 bases, and 8 bases stayed unmatched. The CDR3 runs 16 residues. The CDR3 sequence: CASSPRALAGGETQYF. CDR3 DNA sequence: TGTGCCAGCAGCCCCCGGGCACTAGCGGGGGGAGAGACCCAGTACTTC.

The chain joins TRBV6-5 to TRBJ1-2; tentative D call: TRBD1 (5 bases). The germline gives CDR1 MNHEY, CDR2 SVGAGI. CDR3 size: 16 residues. Between the trimmed V and J ends, which lost 0 bases and 2 bases, there was a span of 13 bases. The CDR3 region is CASSYSGVGYNYGYTF. For the CDR3, the DNA is TGTGCCAGCAGTTACTCAGGGGTGGGTTACAACTATGGCTACACCTTC.